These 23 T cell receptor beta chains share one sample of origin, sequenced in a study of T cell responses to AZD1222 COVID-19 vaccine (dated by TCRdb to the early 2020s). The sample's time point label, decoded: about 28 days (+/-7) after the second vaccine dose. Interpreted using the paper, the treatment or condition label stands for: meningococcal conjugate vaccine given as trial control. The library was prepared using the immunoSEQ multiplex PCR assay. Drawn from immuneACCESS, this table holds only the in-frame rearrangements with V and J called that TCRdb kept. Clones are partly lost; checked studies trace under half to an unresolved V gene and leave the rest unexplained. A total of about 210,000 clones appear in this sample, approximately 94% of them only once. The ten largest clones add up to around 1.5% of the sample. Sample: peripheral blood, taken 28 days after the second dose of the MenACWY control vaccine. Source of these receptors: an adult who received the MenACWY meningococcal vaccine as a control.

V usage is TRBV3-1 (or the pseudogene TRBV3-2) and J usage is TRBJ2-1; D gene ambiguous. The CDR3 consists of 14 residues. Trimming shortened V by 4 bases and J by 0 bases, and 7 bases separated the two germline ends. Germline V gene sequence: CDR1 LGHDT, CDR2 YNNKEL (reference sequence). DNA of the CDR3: TGTGCCAGCAGCCCCCGTGGCTCCTACAATGAGCAGTTCTTC. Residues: CASSPRGSYNEQFF.

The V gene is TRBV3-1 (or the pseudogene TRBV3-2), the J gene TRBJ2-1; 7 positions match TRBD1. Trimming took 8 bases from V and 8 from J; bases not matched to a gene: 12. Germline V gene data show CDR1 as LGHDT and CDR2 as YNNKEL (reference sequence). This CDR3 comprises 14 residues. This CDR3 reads CASSLGRGPHEQFF. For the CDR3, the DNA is TGTGCCAGCTCTCTGGGAAGGGGGCCACATGAGCAGTTCTTC.

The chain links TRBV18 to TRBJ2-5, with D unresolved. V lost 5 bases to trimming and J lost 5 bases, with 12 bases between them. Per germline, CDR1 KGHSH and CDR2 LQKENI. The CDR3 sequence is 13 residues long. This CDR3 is CASSAPQVETQYF. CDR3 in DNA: TGTGCCAGCTCAGCTCCCCAGGTCGAGACCCAGTACTTC.

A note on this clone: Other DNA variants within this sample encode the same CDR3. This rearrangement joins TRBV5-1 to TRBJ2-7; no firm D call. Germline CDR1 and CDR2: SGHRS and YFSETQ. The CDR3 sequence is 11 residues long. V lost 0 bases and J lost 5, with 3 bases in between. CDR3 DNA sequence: TGCGCCAGCAGCTTGGGGCACGAGCAGTACTTC. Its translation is CASSLGHEQYF.

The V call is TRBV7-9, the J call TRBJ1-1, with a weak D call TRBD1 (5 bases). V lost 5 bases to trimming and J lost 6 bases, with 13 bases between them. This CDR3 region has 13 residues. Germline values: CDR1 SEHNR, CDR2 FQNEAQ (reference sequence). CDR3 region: CASSHGGSPEAFF. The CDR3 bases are TGTGCCAGCAGCCACGGGGGGTCTCCTGAAGCTTTCTTT.

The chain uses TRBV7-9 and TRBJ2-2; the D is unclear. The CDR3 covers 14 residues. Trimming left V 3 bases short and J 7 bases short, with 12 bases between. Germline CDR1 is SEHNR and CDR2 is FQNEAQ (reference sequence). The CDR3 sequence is CASSLKGVIGELFF. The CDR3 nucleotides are TGTGCCAGCAGCTTGAAGGGTGTCATCGGGGAGCTGTTTTTT.

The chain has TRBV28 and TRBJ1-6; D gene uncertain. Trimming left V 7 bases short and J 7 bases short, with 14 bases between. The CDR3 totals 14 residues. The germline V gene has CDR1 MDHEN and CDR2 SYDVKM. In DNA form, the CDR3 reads TGTGCCAGCAACGAACGGGGTCAGAATTCACCCCTCCACTTT. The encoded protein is CASNERGQNSPLHF.

The CDR3 loop is CASSLEDYGKLFF. The CDR3 nucleotides are TGTGCCAGCAGCTTAGAGGACTACGGAAAACTGTTTTTT. The chain is built from TRBV7-9 and TRBJ1-4; no clear D gene. The CDR3 spans 13 residues. Trimming took 1 base from V and 10 from J, leaving 10 bases between them. Germline V CDR1 and CDR2: SEHNR, FQNEAQ (reference sequence).

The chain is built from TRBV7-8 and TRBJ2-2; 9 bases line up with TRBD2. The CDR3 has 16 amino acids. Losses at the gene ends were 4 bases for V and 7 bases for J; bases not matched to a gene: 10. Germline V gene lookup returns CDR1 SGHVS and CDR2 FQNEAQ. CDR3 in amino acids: CASSSRPAGGRGELFF. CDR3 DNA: TGTGCCAGCAGCTCGAGACCAGCGGGGGGCCGCGGGGAGCTGTTTTTT.

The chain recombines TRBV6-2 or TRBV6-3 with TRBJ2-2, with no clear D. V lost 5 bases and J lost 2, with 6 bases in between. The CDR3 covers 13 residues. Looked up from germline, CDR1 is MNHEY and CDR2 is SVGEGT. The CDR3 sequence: CASSPLNTGELFF. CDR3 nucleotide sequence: TGTGCCAGCAGTCCCCTTAACACCGGGGAGCTGTTTTTT.

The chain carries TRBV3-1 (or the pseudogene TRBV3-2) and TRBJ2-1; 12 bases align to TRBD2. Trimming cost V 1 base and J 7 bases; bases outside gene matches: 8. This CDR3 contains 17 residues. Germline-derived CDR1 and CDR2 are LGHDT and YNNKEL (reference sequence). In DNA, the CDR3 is TGTGCCAGCAGCCAAGCCGCCGGACTAGCGGGAAGAAATGAGCAGTTCTTC. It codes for CASSQAAGLAGRNEQFF.

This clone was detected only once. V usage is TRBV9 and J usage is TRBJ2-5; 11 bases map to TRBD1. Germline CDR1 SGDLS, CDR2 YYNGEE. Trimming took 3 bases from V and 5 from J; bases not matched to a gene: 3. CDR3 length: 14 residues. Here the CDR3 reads CASSAGQGAETQYF. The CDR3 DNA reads TGTGCCAGCAGCGCCGGACAGGGGGCGGAGACCCAGTACTTC.

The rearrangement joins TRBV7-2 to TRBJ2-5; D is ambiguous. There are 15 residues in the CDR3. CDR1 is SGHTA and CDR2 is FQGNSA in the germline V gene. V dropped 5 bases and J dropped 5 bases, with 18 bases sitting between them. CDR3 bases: TGTGCCAGCAGCCCCCGGCGTTGGCTCCAGGAGACCCAGTACTTC. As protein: CASSPRRWLQETQYF.

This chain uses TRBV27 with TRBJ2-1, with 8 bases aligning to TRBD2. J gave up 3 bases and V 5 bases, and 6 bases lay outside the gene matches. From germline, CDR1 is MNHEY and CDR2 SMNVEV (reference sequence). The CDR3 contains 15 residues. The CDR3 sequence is CASSHRGGLYNEQFF. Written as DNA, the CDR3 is TGTGCCAGCAGTCATCGGGGGGGCCTCTACAATGAGCAGTTCTTC.

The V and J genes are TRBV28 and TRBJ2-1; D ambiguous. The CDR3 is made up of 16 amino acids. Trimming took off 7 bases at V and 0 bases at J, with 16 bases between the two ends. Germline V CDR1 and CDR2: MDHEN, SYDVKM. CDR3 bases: TGTGCCAGCACCTCGGGCGTACAAAGCTCCTACAATGAGCAGTTCTTC. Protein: CASTSGVQSSYNEQFF.

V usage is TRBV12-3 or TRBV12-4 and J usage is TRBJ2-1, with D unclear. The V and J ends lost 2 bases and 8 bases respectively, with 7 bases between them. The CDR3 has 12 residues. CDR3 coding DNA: TGTGCCAGCAGTTTACTTAACCATGAGCAGTTCTTC. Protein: CASSLLNHEQFF.

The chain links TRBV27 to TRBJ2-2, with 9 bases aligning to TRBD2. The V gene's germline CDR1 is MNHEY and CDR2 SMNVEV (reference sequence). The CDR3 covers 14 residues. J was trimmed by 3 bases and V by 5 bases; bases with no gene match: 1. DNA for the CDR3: TGTGCCAGCAGTCAGCGGGGGGACACCGGGGAGCTGTTTTTT. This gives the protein CASSQRGDTGELFF.

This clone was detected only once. The CDR3 spells CASSQRVSGANVLTF. In nucleotides, the CDR3 is TGTGCCAGCAGCCAAAGGGTGAGCGGGGCCAACGTCCTGACTTTC. The V call is TRBV4-2, the J call TRBJ2-6; no reliable D call. This CDR3 region has 15 residues. V was pared by 2 bases and J by 4 bases, with 9 bases between. CDR1 is LGHNA and CDR2 is YNFKEQ in the germline V gene.

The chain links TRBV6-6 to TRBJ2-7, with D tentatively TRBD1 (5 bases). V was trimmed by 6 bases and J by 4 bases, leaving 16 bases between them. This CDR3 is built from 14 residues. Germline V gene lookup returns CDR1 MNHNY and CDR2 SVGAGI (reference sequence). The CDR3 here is CASSLGSGRYEQYF. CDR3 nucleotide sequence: TGTGCCAGCAGCCTGGGCTCAGGGCGGTACGAGCAGTACTTC.

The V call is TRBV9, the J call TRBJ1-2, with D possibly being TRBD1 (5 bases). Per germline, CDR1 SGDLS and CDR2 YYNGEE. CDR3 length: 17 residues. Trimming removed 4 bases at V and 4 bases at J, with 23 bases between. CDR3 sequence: CASSPRELATTFYGYTF. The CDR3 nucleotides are TGTGCCAGCAGCCCCAGGGAGCTCGCGACGACTTTCTATGGCTACACCTTC.

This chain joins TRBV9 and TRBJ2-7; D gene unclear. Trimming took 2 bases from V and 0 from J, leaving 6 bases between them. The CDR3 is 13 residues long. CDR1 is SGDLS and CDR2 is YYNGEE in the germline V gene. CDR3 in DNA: TGTGCCAGCAGCGTCAACCCCTCCTACGAGCAGTACTTC. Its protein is CASSVNPSYEQYF.

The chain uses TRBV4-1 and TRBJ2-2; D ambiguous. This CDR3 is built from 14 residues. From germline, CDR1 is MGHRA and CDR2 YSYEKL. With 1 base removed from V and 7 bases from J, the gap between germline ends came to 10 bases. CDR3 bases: TGCGCCAGCAGCCAAGCAGATAGGAGCGGGGAGCTGTTTTTT. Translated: CASSQADRSGELFF.

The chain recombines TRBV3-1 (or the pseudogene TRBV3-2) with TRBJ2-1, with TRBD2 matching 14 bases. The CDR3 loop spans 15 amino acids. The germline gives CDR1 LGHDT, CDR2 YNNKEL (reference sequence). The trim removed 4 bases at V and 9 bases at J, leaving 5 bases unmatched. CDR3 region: CASSRGTSGGGEQFF. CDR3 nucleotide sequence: TGTGCCAGCAGCCGCGGGACTAGCGGGGGTGGTGAGCAGTTCTTC.